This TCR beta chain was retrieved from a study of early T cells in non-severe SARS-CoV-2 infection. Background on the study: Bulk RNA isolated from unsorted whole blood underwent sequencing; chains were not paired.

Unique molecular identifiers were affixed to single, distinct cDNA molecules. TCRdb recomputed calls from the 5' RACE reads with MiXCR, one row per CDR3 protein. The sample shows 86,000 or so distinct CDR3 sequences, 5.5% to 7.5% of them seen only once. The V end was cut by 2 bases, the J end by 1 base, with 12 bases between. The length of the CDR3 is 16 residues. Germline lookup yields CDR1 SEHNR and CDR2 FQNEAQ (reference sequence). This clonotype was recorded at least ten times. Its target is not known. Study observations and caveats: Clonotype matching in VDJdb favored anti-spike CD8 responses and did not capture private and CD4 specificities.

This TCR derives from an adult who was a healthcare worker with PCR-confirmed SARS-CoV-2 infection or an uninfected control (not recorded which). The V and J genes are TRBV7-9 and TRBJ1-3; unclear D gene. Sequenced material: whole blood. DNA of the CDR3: TGTGCCAGCAGCTTATGGATCCGGGGATCTGGAAACACCATATATTTT. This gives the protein CASSLWIRGSGNTIYF.